Reported below is one TCR beta chain. The table came from immunoSEQ multiplex PCR; TCRdb's copy has only in-frame clones and leaves some out. This sample has approximately 190,000 clones, with around 86% found just once. Germline-derived CDR1 and CDR2 are SQVTM and ANQGSEA. Trimming stripped 7 bases from V and 2 bases from J, with 14 bases between. This CDR3 contains 14 residues. The data derive from a study of blood T cell repertoires in COVID-19. J is TRBJ1-4 and V is TRBV29-1; D perhaps matches TRBD1 (5 bases). The TCR originated in a woman in her forties with acute or convalescent COVID-19. The sample consisted of peripheral blood. CDR3 sequence (DNA): TGCAGCGCCAAGACAGTTTCGACTAATGAAAAACTGTTTTTT. Amino acids: CSAKTVSTNEKLFF.